This is a list of T cell receptor beta chains from one sample in a study of OX40 agonist ivuxolimab in advanced cancers. Assay used: immunoSEQ multiplex PCR; TCRdb lists only in-frame clones, some missing. This sample yields some 65,000 clones, of which roughly 91% are seen a single time; 0.3% to 0.45% belongs to the top ten. The material sequenced was CD4+ or CD8+ T cells sorted from blood, taken in a trial of the OX40 agonist ivuxolimab. The receptors stem from an adult with an advanced solid tumor such as melanoma, head and neck, liver or kidney cancer. CDR3s include the opening cysteine and the closing phenylalanine or tryptophan. D genes are given only for firm matches. Rows give clone size only sometimes, using once, few, many, or a class for an expanded clone.

d_gene	v_gene	j_gene	abundance	len	CDR3aa	CDR3nt
NA	TRBV29-1	TRBJ2-1	NA	12	CSVAPRESEQFF	TGCAGCGTTGCACCCAGGGAATCTGAGCAGTTCTTC
TRBD1	TRBV4-2	TRBJ1-1	NA	13	CASSSQGGTEAFF	TGTGCCAGCAGCTCACAGGGGGGCACTGAAGCTTTCTTT
TRBD2	TRBV5-1	TRBJ2-3	once	19	CASSPADRGTSGAADTQYF	TGCGCCAGCAGCCCTGCCGATCGAGGGACTAGCGGGGCGGCAGATACGCAGTATTTT
TRBD1	TRBV14	TRBJ1-2	NA	15	CASSPTGLTNYGYTF	TGTGCCAGCAGCCCGACAGGGCTGACTAACTATGGCTACACCTTC
TRBD2	TRBV5-1	TRBJ2-3	NA	17	CASSLGLAGTSTDTQYF	TGCGCCAGCAGCTTAGGACTAGCGGGGACGAGCACAGATACGCAGTATTTT
NA	TRBV7-2	TRBJ2-6	NA	13	CASSVGGANVLTF	TGTGCCAGCAGCGTTGGAGGGGCCAACGTCCTGACTTTC
NA	TRBV5-1	TRBJ2-5	NA	14	CASSLGRAGETQYF	TGCGCCAGCAGCTTGGGTCGGGCGGGTGAGACCCAGTACTTC
NA	TRBV19	TRBJ1-2	few	16	CASSSAWRVTDSGYTF	TGTGCCAGTAGTTCGGCTTGGAGGGTTACTGACAGTGGCTACACCTTC
NA	TRBV19	TRBJ1-2	NA	14	CASSIDRSREGYTF	TGTGCCAGTAGTATCGACAGGTCTCGTGAGGGCTACACCTTC
NA	TRBV19	TRBJ1-3	NA	14	CASRTGPSGNTIYF	TGTGCCAGTAGAACGGGACCCTCTGGAAACACCATATATTTT
NA	TRBV7-3	TRBJ2-7	NA	16	CASSLVVRPEGDEQYF	TGTGCCAGCAGCTTAGTCGTGAGACCCGAGGGCGACGAGCAGTACTTC
NA	TRBV7-9	TRBJ1-4	NA	15	CASSLETPRDEKLFF	TGTGCCAGCAGCTTAGAGACACCGAGGGATGAAAAACTGTTTTTT
NA	TRBV7-2	TRBJ1-1	NA	15	CASSFFLSINTEAFF	TGTGCCAGCAGCTTCTTTTTGAGCATTAACACTGAAGCTTTCTTT
TRBD1	TRBV12-5	TRBJ2-7	NA	16	CASGLMTGQGVGEQYF	TGTGCTAGTGGTTTGATGACAGGACAGGGTGTCGGCGAGCAGTACTTC
NA	TRBV30	TRBJ2-7	NA	12	CATNLVGYEQYF	TGTGCCACGAATTTAGTGGGGTACGAGCAGTACTTC
NA	TRBV12-2	TRBJ1-1	NA	14	CASRLGRLNTEAFF	TGTGCAAGTCGCTTAGGACGTCTGAACACTGAAGCTTTCTTT
NA	TRBV13	TRBJ1-3	NA	15	CASSLDSWSGNTIYF	TGTGCCAGCAGCTTAGACAGCTGGTCTGGAAACACCATATATTTT
TRBD1	TRBV4-2	TRBJ1-2	NA	14	CASSQRTGLEGYTF	TGTGCCAGCAGCCAAAGGACAGGGTTGGAGGGCTACACCTTC
TRBD1	TRBV4-1	TRBJ1-2	NA	14	CASSQEGGAVGYTF	TGCGCCAGCAGCCAAGAAGGGGGCGCGGTGGGCTACACCTTC
NA	TRBV4-3	TRBJ2-2	NA	15	CASSQEYRVPGELFF	TGCGCCAGCAGCCAAGAATACAGGGTCCCCGGGGAGCTGTTTTTT
NA	TRBV7-9	TRBJ2-2	NA	13	CASSPGWSGELFF	TGTGCCAGCAGCCCCGGATGGTCCGGGGAGCTGTTTTTT
NA	TRBV29-1	TRBJ2-1	NA	15	CSTGGAGQWGNEQFF	TGCAGCACCGGGGGGGCGGGACAGTGGGGCAATGAGCAGTTCTTC
NA	TRBV30	TRBJ2-3	NA	14	CAWSVGGSTDTQYF	TGTGCCTGGAGTGTGGGGGGATCCACAGATACGCAGTATTTT
NA	TRBV5-4	TRBJ2-3	NA	17	CASSPGSPSERTDTQYF	TGTGCCAGCAGCCCGGGGTCGCCTTCGGAAAGAACAGATACGCAGTATTTT
NA	TRBV14	TRBJ1-2	NA	14	CASSQDNGIYGYTF	TGTGCCAGCAGCCAAGATAACGGTATCTATGGCTACACCTTC
TRBD1	TRBV7-8	TRBJ1-5	NA	15	CASSAMGTEGQPQHF	TGTGCCAGCAGCGCAATGGGGACAGAGGGTCAGCCCCAGCATTTT
TRBD1	TRBV29-1	TRBJ1-2	few	13	CSVEEDRGHGYTF	TGCAGCGTTGAAGAGGACAGGGGGCACGGCTACACCTTC
NA	TRBV19	TRBJ1-5	NA	19	CASTIVGTGPNGGNQPQHF	TGTGCCAGTACCATCGTGGGGACGGGGCCTAACGGGGGCAATCAGCCCCAGCATTTT
NA	TRBV6-6	TRBJ2-5	NA	15	CASSYGRLRVETQYF	TGTGCCAGCAGTTACGGTAGACTTCGGGTTGAGACCCAGTACTTC
NA	TRBV7-8	TRBJ1-4	NA	16	CASSLTGGVTNEKLFF	TGTGCCAGCAGCTTAACGGGAGGGGTAACTAATGAAAAACTGTTTTTT
NA	TRBV18	TRBJ1-2	NA	16	CASSSWQGRPNYGYTF	TGTGCCAGCTCCTCCTGGCAGGGCAGGCCTAACTATGGCTACACCTTC
NA	TRBV21-1	TRBJ2-7	NA	17	CASSKSPGTGGVYEQYF	TGTGCCAGCAGCAAATCCCCGGGGACAGGGGGCGTATACGAGCAGTACTTC
NA	TRBV6-1	TRBJ2-1	NA	15	CASSLEGGRIDEQFF	TGTGCCAGCAGTTTGGAGGGGGGGCGAATCGATGAGCAGTTCTTC
NA	TRBV19	TRBJ1-1	NA	14	CASSMSGVGAEAFF	TGTGCCAGTAGTATGTCTGGGGTAGGGGCTGAAGCTTTCTTT
NA	TRBV15	TRBJ1-3	NA	15	CATSRDPSSGNTIYF	TGTGCCACCAGCAGAGATCCAAGCTCTGGAAACACCATATATTTT